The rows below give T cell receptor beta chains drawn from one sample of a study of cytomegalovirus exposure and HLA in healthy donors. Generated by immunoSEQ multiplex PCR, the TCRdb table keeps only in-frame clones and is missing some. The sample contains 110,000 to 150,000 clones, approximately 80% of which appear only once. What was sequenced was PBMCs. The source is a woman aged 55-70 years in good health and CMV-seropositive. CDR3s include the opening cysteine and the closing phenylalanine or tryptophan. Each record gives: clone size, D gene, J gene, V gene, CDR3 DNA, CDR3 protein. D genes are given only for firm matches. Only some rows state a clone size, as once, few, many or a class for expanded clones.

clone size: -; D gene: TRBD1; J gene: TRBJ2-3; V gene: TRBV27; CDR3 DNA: TGTGCCAGCAGTTCCAGGACAGGGAGCACAGATACGCAGTATTTT; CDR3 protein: CASSSRTGSTDTQYF
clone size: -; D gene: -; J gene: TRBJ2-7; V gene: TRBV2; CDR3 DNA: TGTGCCAGCAGTGAAGCAGGATGGAGCTCCTACGAGCAGTACTTC; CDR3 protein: CASSEAGWSSYEQYF
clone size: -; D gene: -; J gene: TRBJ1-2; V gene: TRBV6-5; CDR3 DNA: TGTGCCAGCAGGTCTTCAGCAGGGGTCTATGGCTACACCTTC; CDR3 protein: CASRSSAGVYGYTF
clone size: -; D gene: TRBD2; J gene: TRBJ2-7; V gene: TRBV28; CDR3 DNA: TGTGCCAGCGTACTAGCGGGAGGACCCTACGAGCAGTACTTC; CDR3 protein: CASVLAGGPYEQYF
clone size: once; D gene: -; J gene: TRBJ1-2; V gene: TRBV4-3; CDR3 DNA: TGCGCCAGCAGCCAAGGCACCAGAACTAACTATGGCTACACCTTC; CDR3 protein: CASSQGTRTNYGYTF
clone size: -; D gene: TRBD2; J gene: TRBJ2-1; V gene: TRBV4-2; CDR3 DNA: TGTGCCAGCACTCCGGGACTAGCGGCCTACAATGAGCAGTTCTTC; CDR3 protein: CASTPGLAAYNEQFF
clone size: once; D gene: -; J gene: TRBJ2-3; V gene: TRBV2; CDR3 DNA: TGTGCCAGCAGTGAACAGTTTAGCACAGATACGCAGTATTTT; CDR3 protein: CASSEQFSTDTQYF
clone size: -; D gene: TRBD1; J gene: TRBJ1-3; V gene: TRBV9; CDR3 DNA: TGTGCCAGCAGCCCGGACAGGGCTGGAAACACCATATATTTT; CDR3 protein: CASSPDRAGNTIYF
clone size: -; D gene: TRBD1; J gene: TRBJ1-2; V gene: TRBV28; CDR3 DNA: TGTGCCAGCAGTTTAGGGACAGGGCTCTATGGCTACACCTTC; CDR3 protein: CASSLGTGLYGYTF
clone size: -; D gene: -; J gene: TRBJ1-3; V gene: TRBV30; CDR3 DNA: TGTGCCTGGGATCAAAGAAGGGGACTCGGAAACACCATATATTTT; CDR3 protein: CAWDQRRGLGNTIYF
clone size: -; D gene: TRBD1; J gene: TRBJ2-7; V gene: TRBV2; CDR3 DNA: TGTGCCAGCGGGGGACAGGCACTCCTCGAGAACGAGCAGTACTTC; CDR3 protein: CASGGQALLENEQYF
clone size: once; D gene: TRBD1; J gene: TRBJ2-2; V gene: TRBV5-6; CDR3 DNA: TGTGCCAGCAGCGCGGACAGGTACACCGGGGAGCTGTTTTTT; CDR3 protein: CASSADRYTGELFF
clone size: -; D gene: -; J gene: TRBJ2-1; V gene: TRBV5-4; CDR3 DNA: TGTGCCAGCAGAAGGGGAAATGAGCAGTTCTTC; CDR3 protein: CASRRGNEQFF
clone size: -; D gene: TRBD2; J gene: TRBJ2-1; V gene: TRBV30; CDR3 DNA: TGTGCCTGGAGTGTACGGGGACTAGTATTCTACAATGAGCAGTTCTTC; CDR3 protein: CAWSVRGLVFYNEQFF
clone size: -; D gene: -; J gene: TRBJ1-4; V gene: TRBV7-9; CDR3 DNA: TGTGCCAGCTTTGGGGGCAGGGATTATGAAAAACTGTTTTTT; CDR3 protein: CASFGGRDYEKLFF
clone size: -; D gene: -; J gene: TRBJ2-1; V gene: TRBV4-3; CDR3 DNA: TGCGCCAGCAGCCAGGGACTTGAGCAGTTCTTC; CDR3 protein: CASSQGLEQFF
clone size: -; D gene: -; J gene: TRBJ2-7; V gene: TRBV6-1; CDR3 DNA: TGTGCCAGCAGTGAAGCGGGAGGAAGTACGAACGAGCAGTACTTC; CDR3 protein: CASSEAGGSTNEQYF
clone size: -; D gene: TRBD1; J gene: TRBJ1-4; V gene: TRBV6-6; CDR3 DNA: TGTGCCAGCAGTTCGCTGGACAGGGGAGGGGGAAAACTGTTTTTT; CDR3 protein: CASSSLDRGGGKLFF
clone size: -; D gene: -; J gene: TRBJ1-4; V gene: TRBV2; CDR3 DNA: TGTGCCAGCAGTCACGACTGGGGGGCTAATGAAAAACTGTTTTTT; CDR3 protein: CASSHDWGANEKLFF
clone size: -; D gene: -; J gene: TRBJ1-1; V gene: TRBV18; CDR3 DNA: TGTGCCAGCTCAGAACAGGGTTGGGACACTGAAGCTTTCTTT; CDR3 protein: CASSEQGWDTEAFF
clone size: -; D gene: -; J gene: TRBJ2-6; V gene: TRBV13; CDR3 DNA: TGTGCCAGCAGCGGGGGACTTCCAACCTCTGGGGCCAACGTCCTGACTTTC; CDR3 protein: CASSGGLPTSGANVLTF
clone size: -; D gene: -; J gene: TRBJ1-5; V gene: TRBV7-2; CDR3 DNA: TGTGCCAGCAGCTCGGACAGTAGCAATCAGCCCCAGCATTTT; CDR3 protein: CASSSDSSNQPQHF
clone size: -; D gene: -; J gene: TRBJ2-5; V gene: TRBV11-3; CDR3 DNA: TGTGCCAGCAGCAAACTCGGGTTGATCGGGACCCAGTACTTC; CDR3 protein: CASSKLGLIGTQYF
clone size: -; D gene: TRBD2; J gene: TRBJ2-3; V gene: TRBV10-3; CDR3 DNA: TGTGCCATCAGTGAGTCATCACGGCTAGCGGGAGTTTGGGATACGCAGTATTTT; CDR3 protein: CAISESSRLAGVWDTQYF
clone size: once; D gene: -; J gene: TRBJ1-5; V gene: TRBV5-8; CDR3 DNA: TGTGCCAGCAGCTACGAACCGGGGTCCAGGCCCCAGCATTTT; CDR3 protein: CASSYEPGSRPQHF
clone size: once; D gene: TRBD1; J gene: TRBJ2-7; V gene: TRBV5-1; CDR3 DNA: TGCGCCAGCAGCTTACAGGGACAGGAGTTCTGGCAGTACTTC; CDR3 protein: CASSLQGQEFWQYF
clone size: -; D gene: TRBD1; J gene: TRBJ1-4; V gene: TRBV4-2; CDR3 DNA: TGTGCCAGCAGCCAAGATTACCGAGACAGGGGATTGGTTGCTAATGAAAAACTGTTTTTT; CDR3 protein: CASSQDYRDRGLVANEKLFF
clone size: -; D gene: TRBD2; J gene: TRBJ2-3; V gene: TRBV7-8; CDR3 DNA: TGTGCCAGCAGCTTGGGACTAGCGGTTAGCACAGATACGCAGTATTTT; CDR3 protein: CASSLGLAVSTDTQYF
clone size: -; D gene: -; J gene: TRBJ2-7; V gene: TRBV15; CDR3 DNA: TGTGCCACCAGCCTTACTAGCAGCTCCTACGAGCAGTACTTC; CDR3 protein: CATSLTSSSYEQYF
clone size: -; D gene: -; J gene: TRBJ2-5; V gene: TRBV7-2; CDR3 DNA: TGTGCCAGCAGCTTCCGGGACACAAGGCGAGAGACCCAGTACTTC; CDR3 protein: CASSFRDTRRETQYF
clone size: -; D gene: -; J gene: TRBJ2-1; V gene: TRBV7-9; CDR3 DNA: TGTGCCAGCAGCCATTCAGTCCTTGCGGGCGATGAGCAGTTCTTC; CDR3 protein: CASSHSVLAGDEQFF
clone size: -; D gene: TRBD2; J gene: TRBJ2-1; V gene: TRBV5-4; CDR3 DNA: TGTGCCAGCAGCTTGTCCACTAGCGGGAGGAGCAATGAGCAGTTCTTC; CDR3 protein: CASSLSTSGRSNEQFF
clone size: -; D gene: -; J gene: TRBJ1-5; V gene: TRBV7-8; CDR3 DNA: TGTGCCAGCAGCACCGCCGGGGGGCCCTTAAACGATCAGCCCCAGCATTTT; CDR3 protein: CASSTAGGPLNDQPQHF
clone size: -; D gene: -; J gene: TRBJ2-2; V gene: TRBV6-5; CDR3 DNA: TGTGCCAGCAGTCGCCATGGCGGCGGGGAGCTGTTTTTT; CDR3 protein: CASSRHGGGELFF
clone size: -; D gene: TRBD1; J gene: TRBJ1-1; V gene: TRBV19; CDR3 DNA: TGTGCCAGTAGTGCGCCACAGGGGATCGACACTGAAGCTTTCTTT; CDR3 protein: CASSAPQGIDTEAFF